This T cell receptor (beta chain) was retrieved from a study of spatial heterogeneity in lung cancer. Study-level background: More beta-chain than alpha-chain sequences were consistently detected. Each unique TCR and UMI combination was seen more than ten times on average in raw reads.

TCRdb processed the 5' RACE reads anew with MiXCR; each CDR3 protein has one entry. This table holds about 90,000 distinct CDR3 sequences, around 10% found once. Study-level findings and limits: There were more appearances of ubiquitous expanded tumor TCRs in blood at resection than at follow-up.

This clonotype appeared a few times. Its antigen is still unknown. V was pared by 2 bases and J by 7 bases, with 9 bases between. In germline, CDR1 is MNHEY, CDR2 SVGAGI. The CDR3 spans 13 residues. Described time point: sample taken at primary tumor resection. Whole RNA from tumor, nontumor lung or frozen PBMC was sequenced unsorted. Specimen: PBMCs, collected at surgery. The sequence derives from a male donor with early-stage non-small cell lung cancer. This chain uses TRBV6-5 with TRBJ2-1; D is unresolved. For the CDR3, the DNA is TGTGCCAGCAGTTACGCCGAAGAGAATGAGCAGTTCTTC. This encodes CASSYAEENEQFF.